Following are 20 T cell receptor beta chains from one sample sequenced in a study of cytomegalovirus exposure and HLA in healthy donors. This PCR relied on a set of 60 Vbeta primers and 13 Jbeta primers. Clones were sequenced by immunoSEQ multiplex PCR, and TCRdb holds only the in-frame ones, with some missing. In the table there are tens of thousands of clones, approximately 71% of which are singletons. Material for sequencing was PBMCs. These receptors were taken from a man between 45 and 60 years old in good health and CMV-seropositive.

The chain carries TRBV28 and TRBJ1-1; 9 positions match TRBD1. The CDR3 contains 15 residues. Germline CDR1 is MDHEN and CDR2 is SYDVKM. V trimming: 4 bases; J trimming: 4 bases; junction bases outside the gene matches: 7. The chain's CDR3 is CASSSGDRVGTEAFF. The DNA for the CDR3 is TGTGCCAGCAGTTCCGGGGACAGGGTAGGCACTGAAGCTTTCTTT.

This clone was seen a single time. CDR3 DNA: TGTGCCAGCAGTTTTCGGCCTAGCGGATCCTACAATGAGCAGTTCTTC. Amino acid sequence: CASSFRPSGSYNEQFF. V gene TRBV28 combines with J gene TRBJ2-1; 7 bases align to TRBD2. The CDR3 extends over 16 amino acids. J gave up 1 base and V 3 bases, and 6 bases lay outside the gene matches. Germline V gene sequence: CDR1 MDHEN, CDR2 SYDVKM.

The chain is built from TRBV2 and TRBJ2-2; 11 bases line up with TRBD2. Unmatched junction bases numbered 5, after V lost 4 bases and J lost 7 bases. Per the germline V gene, CDR1 is SNHLY and CDR2 is FYNNEI. The CDR3 runs 15 residues. The CDR3 region is CASSVASGGYGELFF. CDR3 DNA: TGTGCCAGCAGTGTAGCTAGCGGGGGGTACGGGGAGCTGTTTTTT.

CDR3 nucleotides: TGTGCCAGCAGCTTGGGACAGCAAGAGACCCAGTACTTC. Translating it yields CASSLGQQETQYF. The chain combines TRBV5-4 with TRBJ2-5; the D gene is possibly TRBD1 (5 bases). The germline CDR1 and CDR2 sequences are SGHNT and YYREEE (reference sequence). The CDR3 has 13 amino acids. V was shortened by 0 bases and J by 2 bases, with 5 bases between the two germline ends.

Concerning this clone itself: Compared with germline, one end of the junction differs, possibly owing to a read error. The chain employs TRBV7-2 and TRBJ2-1; possible D gene TRBD2, 6 bases. The CDR3 loop spans 15 amino acids. Germline assignment: CDR1 SGHTA and CDR2 FQGNSA. The DNA of the CDR3 is TGTGACAGCAGCTTAGCGGCAGGGCCTGGCAATGAGCAGTTCTTC. It specifies CDSSLAAGPGNEQFF.

This chain uses TRBV7-6 with TRBJ2-1, with TRBD1 as a possible D gene (6 bases). The V and J ends lost 5 bases and 0 bases respectively, with 8 bases between them. CDR1 and CDR2 from the germline V gene are SGHVS and FNYEAQ. This CDR3 contains 14 residues. The CDR3 here is CASSQDSSYNEQFF. CDR3 sequence (DNA): TGTGCCAGCAGCCAGGACAGCTCCTACAATGAGCAGTTCTTC.

About this clone: The junction departs from the called germline gene at one end, perhaps through a read error. V and J are TRBV6-1 and TRBJ1-2, with D uncertain. Per germline, CDR1 MNHNS and CDR2 SASEGT. This CDR3 region has 15 residues. The CDR3 is CANSEESRYNYGYTF. The DNA of the CDR3 is TGTGCCAACAGTGAAGAGTCCAGGTACAATTATGGCTACACCTTC.

This clone has just a few counts. This chain connects TRBV6-5 to TRBJ2-7, with D unclear. Germline CDR1 is MNHEY and CDR2 is SVGAGI. The CDR3 covers 14 residues. V gave up 0 bases and J gave up 0 bases, with 6 bases separating them. The CDR3 nucleotides are TGTGCCAGCAGTTACTCGTACGGCTCCTACGAGCAGTACTTC. Translated: CASSYSYGSYEQYF.

The genes are TRBV18 and TRBJ1-1; 9 bases align to TRBD1. The CDR3 is 17 amino acids. CDR1 KGHSH and CDR2 LQKENI come from the germline V gene. With 4 bases clipped from V and 2 bases from J, the junction kept 11 bases outside the gene matches. The CDR3 nucleotides read TGTGCCAGCTCACTCCTTAAAACAGGGGGCGTCAACACTGAAGCTTTCTTT. Translating gives CASSLLKTGGVNTEAFF.

The chain has TRBV6-1 and TRBJ2-3; TRBD2 is a possible D gene (6 bases). V was trimmed by 3 bases and J by 8 bases, leaving 12 bases between them. In germline, CDR1 is MNHNS, CDR2 SASEGT. The CDR3 is made up of 13 amino acids. The CDR3 DNA follows: TGTGCCAGCAGTGAGACTAGTCGAGGTACGCAGTATTTT. It translates to CASSETSRGTQYF.

This sequence joins TRBV19 and TRBJ2-7, with a possible D match to TRBD2 (6 bases). Deletions cut 5 bases from V and 2 bases from J, with 10 bases between. In germline, CDR1 is LNHDA, CDR2 SQIVND (reference sequence). The CDR3 runs 13 residues. The CDR3 protein is CASSLRETYEQYF. The DNA of the CDR3 is TGTGCCAGTAGTTTGCGGGAAACCTACGAGCAGTACTTC.

The chain carries TRBV7-3 and TRBJ2-1, with D possibly TRBD1 on 6 matching bases. Germline V gene lookup returns CDR1 SGHTA and CDR2 FQGTGA. V was shortened by 0 bases and J by 13 bases, with 7 bases between the two germline ends. The CDR3 extends over 11 amino acids. The CDR3 spells CASSLTGQQFF. CDR3 DNA: TGTGCCAGCAGCTTAACGGGACAACAGTTCTTC.

In its sample, this clone was seen once. The chain recombines TRBV16 with TRBJ2-2, with D possibly matching TRBD1 (6 bases). The CDR3 runs 15 residues. Deletions cut 2 bases from V and 3 bases from J, with 10 bases between. The germline V gene encodes CDR1 KGHSY and CDR2 FQNENV. In DNA, the CDR3 is TGTGCCAGCAGCCAAACGGACAGCGACACCGGGGAGCTGTTTTTT. It specifies CASSQTDSDTGELFF.

The chain employs TRBV7-2 and TRBJ1-2; 7 bases map to TRBD1. The CDR3 length is 16 residues. Unmatched junction bases numbered 9, after V lost 5 bases and J lost 0 bases. CDR1 is SGHTA, CDR2 FQGNSA, per germline. For the CDR3, the DNA is TGTGCCAGCAGCCCTACAGGGGCACAACCTAACTATGGCTACACCTTC. Its protein product is CASSPTGAQPNYGYTF.

The chain employs TRBV10-1 and TRBJ1-2; D might be TRBD1 (5 bases). CDR1 and CDR2 from the germline V gene are WNHNN and SYGVQD (reference sequence). V lost 3 bases and J lost 6, with 14 bases in between. This CDR3 region has 14 residues. CDR3 DNA: TGCGCCAGCAGTGATGGGCAGGGCGAACATGGCTACACCTTC. The encoded protein is CASSDGQGEHGYTF.

This clone was observed a single time. The CDR3 region has the DNA TGTGCCACAGGATACAGGGTTGGAGGCTACACCTTC. Its protein product is CATGYRVGGYTF. This chain uses TRBV28 with TRBJ1-2, with D perhaps TRBD1 (6 bases). The V end was cut by 10 bases, the J end by 8 bases, with 17 bases between. Germline CDR1 MDHEN, CDR2 SYDVKM. The CDR3 covers 12 residues.

This clone was counted a few times. The chain employs TRBV5-5 and TRBJ1-1; 7 positions match TRBD1. The V segment lost 4 bases and the J segment 4 bases; nucleotides outside the gene matches: 10. CDR1 is SGHKS and CDR2 is YYEKEE in the germline V gene (reference sequence). This CDR3 comprises 15 residues. The CDR3 region is CASSRDSARGTEAFF. The CDR3 DNA reads as TGTGCCAGCAGCCGGGACAGTGCGAGGGGCACTGAAGCTTTCTTT.

The chain has TRBV13 and TRBJ1-1; 8 bases agree with TRBD1. This CDR3 is 14 amino acids long. Germline V CDR1 and CDR2: PRHDT, FYEKMQ (reference sequence). With 4 bases clipped from V and 4 bases from J, the junction kept 5 bases outside the gene matches. The CDR3 protein is CASSYGQGGTEAFF. The DNA for the CDR3 is TGTGCCAGCAGCTACGGACAGGGAGGCACTGAAGCTTTCTTT.

The genes are TRBV6-5 and TRBJ1-2; D unclear. Trimming cost V 6 bases and J 4 bases, with 15 bases left between them. Germline V CDR1 and CDR2: MNHEY, SVGAGI. The CDR3 is made up of 14 amino acids. CDR3 residues: CASSLQFEAYGYTF. The CDR3 DNA sequence: TGTGCCAGCAGCCTCCAGTTCGAGGCCTATGGCTACACCTTC.

The rearrangement joins TRBV16 to TRBJ2-7, with 7 positions matching TRBD2. The CDR3 length is 13 residues. Trimming removed 4 bases from V and 3 bases from J; junction bases left unmatched: 3. Germline assignment: CDR1 KGHSY and CDR2 FQNENV. The CDR3 loop is CASSPRGFYEQYF. CDR3 sequence (DNA): TGTGCCAGCAGCCCGCGGGGGTTCTACGAGCAGTACTTC.